This T cell receptor beta chain comes out of a study of CD8+CD57+ T cells in acquired aplastic anemia. Study as a whole: CD4+ and CD8+ cells, once sorted, gave DNA averaging approximately 3 ug. Healthy CD8+ samples averaged roughly 9.9 million reads.

Concerning this clonotype itself: The target antigen is unknown. A junction boundary mismatches the germline segment, possibly from a read error.

Template material for TCR beta VDJ and CDR3 profiling consisted of genomic DNA. TCRdb used MiXCR to reprocess the reads, holding one entry per CDR3 protein. The sample lists roughly 420,000 distinct CDR3 sequences, around 72% occurring once. This CDR3 region has 14 residues. Per the germline V gene, CDR1 is ENHRY and CDR2 is SYGVKD. Study-level results: Patients had roughly 29 CD8+ CDR3 sequences in common with controls (the shared set). Controls and patients did not differ significantly in CD8+ Simpson's diversity.

The sequenced material came from sorted CD4+, CD8+, or CD8+CD57+ T cells (not recorded which) from PBMCs. J is TRBJ2-7 and V is TRBV10-3; maybe TRBD1 (8 bases). This TCR was sampled from a human donor in good health, serving as a control. The CDR3 nucleotides read TGTGCCAGCAGTGAAACAGGGGGGGGCTACGAGCAGTACTTC. It translates to CASSETGGGYEQYF.